This paragraph covers one T cell receptor beta chain sequence. Its target is unknown. The data belong to a study of T-cell reconstitution after alpha-beta-depleted transplantation in children. The study's findings and limits: In patients about two months after transplant, alpha-beta T cells reportedly arose from several hundred expanded graft clones. Once a year had passed after transplant, T-cell counts and diversity came mostly from newly produced T cells.

Preparation of the TCRbeta library involved a method that used unique molecular identifiers. TCRdb re-derived calls from the PCR reads in MiXCR, one entry per CDR3 protein. The sample records almost 250,000 distinct CDR3 sequences, roughly 25% being singletons. The CDR3 is made up of 17 amino acids. Trimming cost V 1 base and J 4 bases, with 21 bases left between them. CDR1 is SQVTM, CDR2 ANQGSEA, per germline. This sequence joins TRBV29-1 and TRBJ2-3; D ambiguous. The TCR sequence derives from a girl aged 2-10 years with Fanconi anemia, due to receive a stem cell transplant. The starting material was PBMCs, obtained before TCRalphabeta/CD19-depleted stem cell transplant. The CDR3 sequence is CSVEARLGGQVADTQYF. The DNA for the CDR3 is TGCAGCGTTGAAGCTAGACTCGGTGGGCAGGTCGCAGATACGCAGTATTTT.